The next 9 T cell receptor beta chains were all read from a single sample in a study of T cells in Graves' hyperthyroidism and ophthalmopathy. Researchers amplified the TCR beta CDR3 regions from RNA transcripts. Carried out on the TCR CDR3, a first-round RT-PCR used the HTBI primer set. One entry per CDR3 protein, called by TCRdb with MiXCR from the multiplex PCR reads. The data hold around 540,000 distinct CDR3 sequences, with roughly 50% observed a single time. The sequencing sample was made of peripheral blood or thyroid tissue (not recorded which). These receptors were collected from a woman aged 18-29 years with Graves' hyperthyroidism.

This clonotype was counted at least ten times. The V call is TRBV7-9, the J call TRBJ1-5; no reliable D call. The germline gives CDR1 SEHNR, CDR2 FQNEAQ (reference sequence). This CDR3 comprises 13 residues. V dropped 5 bases and J dropped 5 bases, with 10 bases sitting between them. This CDR3 reads CASSQGFDQPQHF. In nucleotides, the CDR3 is TGTGCCAGCAGCCAAGGATTTGATCAGCCCCAGCATTTT. The variable domain in full, completed from reference TRBV7-9 and TRBJ1-5, reads DTGVSQNPRHKITKRGQNVTFRCDPISEHNRLYWYRQTLGQGPEFLTYFQNEAQLEKSRLLSDRFSAERPKGSFSTLEIQRTEQGDSAMYLCASSQGFDQPQHFGDGTRLSIL.

Concerning this clonotype itself: A junction boundary mismatches the germline segment, possibly from a read error. V usage is TRBV7-2 and J usage is TRBJ2-6; maybe TRBD1 (6 bases). The CDR3 sequence is 13 residues long. Germline CDR1 is SGHTA and CDR2 is FQGNSA. Here the CDR3 reads CASSFSQGNTEAF. The DNA of the CDR3 is TGTGCCAGCAGCTTTTCCCAGGGGAACACTGAAGCTTTC.

In its sample, this clonotype was seen a few times. V gene TRBV19 combines with J gene TRBJ1-1; D perhaps matches TRBD1 (5 bases). CDR1 is LNHDA and CDR2 is SQIVND in the germline V gene (reference sequence). With 3 bases removed from V and 6 bases from J, the gap between germline ends came to 11 bases. This CDR3 region has 13 residues. The CDR3 DNA follows: TGTGCCAGTAGTATGCCCAGGGTTGCTGAAGCTTTCTTT. It translates to CASSMPRVAEAFF.

The chain couples TRBV14 to TRBJ1-4, with unresolved D. The V end lost 8 bases, the J end lost 4 bases, and 14 bases lay between the germline ends. CDR3 size: 14 residues. Germline CDR1 reads SGHDN; CDR2 reads FVKESK. Here the CDR3 reads CASSERRDNEKLFF. Written as DNA, the CDR3 is TGTGCCAGCTCAGAACGGAGGGATAATGAAAAACTGTTTTTT.

The V gene is TRBV7-9, the J gene TRBJ1-5; 7 bases match TRBD1. The V gene's germline CDR1 is SEHNR and CDR2 FQNEAQ (reference sequence). Trimming cost V 5 bases and J 4 bases; bases outside gene matches: 5. The CDR3 is made up of 14 amino acids. Written as DNA, the CDR3 is TGTGCCAGCAGCCCCGGACAGGCAAATCAGCCCCAGCATTTT. Residues: CASSPGQANQPQHF. Full variable domain (remainder filled in from reference TRBV7-9 and TRBJ1-5): DTGVSQNPRHKITKRGQNVTFRCDPISEHNRLYWYRQTLGQGPEFLTYFQNEAQLEKSRLLSDRFSAERPKGSFSTLEIQRTEQGDSAMYLCASSPGQANQPQHFGDGTRLSIL.

CDR3 nucleotides: TGCGCCAGCATGTGGGAGAACCAAGAGACCCAGTACTTC. It encodes CASMWENQETQYF. The chain has TRBV5-1 and TRBJ2-5, with a weak D call TRBD2 (5 bases). The CDR3 has 13 residues. Trimming pared 6 bases from V and 0 bases from J, leaving 9 bases between. Germline CDR1 reads SGHRS; CDR2 reads YFSETQ.

The V gene is TRBV29-1, the J gene TRBJ2-7, with D unresolved. The CDR3 covers 15 residues. Germline values: CDR1 SQVTM, CDR2 ANQGSEA. Written as DNA, the CDR3 is TGCAGTGCTAGACTTCCCGGACGGTCTTCCTACGAGCAGTACTTC. Amino acid sequence: CSARLPGRSSYEQYF.

V gene TRBV24-1 combines with J gene TRBJ2-5; TRBD2 matches at 7 bases. The J segment lost 2 bases and the V segment lost 6 bases, leaving 11 bases of the junction unmatched. This CDR3 has 16 residues. Germline values: CDR1 KGHDR, CDR2 SFDVKD. The CDR3 sequence is CATSTSSGEKQETQYF. The DNA for the CDR3 is TGTGCCACCAGTACGTCTAGCGGAGAGAAACAAGAGACCCAGTACTTC.

The genes are TRBV27 and TRBJ1-2, with TRBD1 matching over 7 bases. CDR1 and CDR2 (germline): MNHEY, SMNVEV (reference sequence). The CDR3 has 13 amino acids. The V segment lost 5 bases and the J segment 7 bases; nucleotides outside the gene matches: 7. The CDR3 bases are TGTGCCAGCAGTAGAGACAGGGATACTGGCTACACCTTC. Translated: CASSRDRDTGYTF.